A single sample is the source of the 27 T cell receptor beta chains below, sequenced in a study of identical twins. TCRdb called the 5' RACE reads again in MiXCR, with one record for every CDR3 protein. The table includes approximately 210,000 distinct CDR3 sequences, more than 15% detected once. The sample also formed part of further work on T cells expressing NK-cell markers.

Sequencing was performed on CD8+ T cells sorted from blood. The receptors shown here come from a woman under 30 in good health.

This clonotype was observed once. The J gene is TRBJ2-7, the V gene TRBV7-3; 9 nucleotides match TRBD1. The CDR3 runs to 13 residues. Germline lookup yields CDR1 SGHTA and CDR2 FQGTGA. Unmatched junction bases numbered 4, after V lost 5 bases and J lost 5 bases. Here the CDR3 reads CASSETGGHEQYF. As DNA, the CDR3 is TGTGCCAGCAGCGAAACAGGGGGCCACGAGCAGTACTTC.

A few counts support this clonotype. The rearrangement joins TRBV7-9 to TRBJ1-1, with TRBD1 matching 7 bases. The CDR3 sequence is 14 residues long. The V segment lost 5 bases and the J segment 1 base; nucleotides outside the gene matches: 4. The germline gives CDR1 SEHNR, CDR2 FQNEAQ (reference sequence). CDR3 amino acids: CASSQGTANTEAFF. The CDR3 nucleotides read TGTGCCAGCAGCCAGGGGACAGCGAACACTGAAGCTTTCTTT.

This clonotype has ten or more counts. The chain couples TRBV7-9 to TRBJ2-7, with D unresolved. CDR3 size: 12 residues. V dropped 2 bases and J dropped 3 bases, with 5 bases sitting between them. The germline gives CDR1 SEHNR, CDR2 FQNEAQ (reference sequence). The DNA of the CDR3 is TGTGCCAGCAGCTTACAAGACTACGAGCAGTACTTC. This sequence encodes CASSLQDYEQYF.

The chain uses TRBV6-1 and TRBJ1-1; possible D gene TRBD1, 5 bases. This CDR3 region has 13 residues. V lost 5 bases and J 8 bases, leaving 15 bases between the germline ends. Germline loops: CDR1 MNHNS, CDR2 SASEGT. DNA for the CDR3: TGTGCCAGCAGTCGGGGGGGGATCTGGGAAGCTTTCTTT. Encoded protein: CASSRGGIWEAFF.

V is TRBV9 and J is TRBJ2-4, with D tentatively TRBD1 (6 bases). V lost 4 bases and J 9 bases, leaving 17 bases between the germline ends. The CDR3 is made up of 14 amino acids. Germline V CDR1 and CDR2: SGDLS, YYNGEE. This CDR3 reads CASSPDQQGGIQYF. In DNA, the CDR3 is TGTGCCAGCAGCCCGGACCAACAAGGGGGCATTCAGTACTTC.

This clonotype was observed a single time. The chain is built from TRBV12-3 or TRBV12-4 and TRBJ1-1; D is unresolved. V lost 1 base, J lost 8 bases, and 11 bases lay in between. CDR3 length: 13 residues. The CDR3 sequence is CASSLGYTTEAFF. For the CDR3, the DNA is TGTGCCAGCAGTTTAGGGTACACGACAGAAGCTTTCTTT.

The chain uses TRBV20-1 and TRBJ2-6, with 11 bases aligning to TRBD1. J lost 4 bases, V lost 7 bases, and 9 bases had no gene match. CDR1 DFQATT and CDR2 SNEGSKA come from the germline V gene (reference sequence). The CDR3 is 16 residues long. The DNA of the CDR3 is TGCAGTGTCAGGACAGGGGGCGAATCCGGGGCCAACGTCCTGACTTTC. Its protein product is CSVRTGGESGANVLTF.

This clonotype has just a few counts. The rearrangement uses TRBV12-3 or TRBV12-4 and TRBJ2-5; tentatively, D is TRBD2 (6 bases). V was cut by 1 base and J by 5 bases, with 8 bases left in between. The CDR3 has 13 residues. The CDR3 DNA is TGTGCCAGCAGTTTAGAGGGACTGGAGACCCAGTACTTC. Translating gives CASSLEGLETQYF.

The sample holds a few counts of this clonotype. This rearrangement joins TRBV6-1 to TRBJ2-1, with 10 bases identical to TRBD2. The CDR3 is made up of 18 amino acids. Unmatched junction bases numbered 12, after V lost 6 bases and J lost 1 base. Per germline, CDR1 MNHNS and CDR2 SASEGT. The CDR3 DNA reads TGTGCCAGCAGGAACAGCCGAGGTAGCGGGAGGTCCTACAATGAGCAGTTCTTC. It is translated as CASRNSRGSGRSYNEQFF.

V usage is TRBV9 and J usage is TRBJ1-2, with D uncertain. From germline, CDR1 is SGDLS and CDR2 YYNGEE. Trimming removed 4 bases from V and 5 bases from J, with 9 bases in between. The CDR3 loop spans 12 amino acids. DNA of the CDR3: TGTGCCAGCAGCAAGGAGATGTATGGCTACACCTTC. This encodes CASSKEMYGYTF.

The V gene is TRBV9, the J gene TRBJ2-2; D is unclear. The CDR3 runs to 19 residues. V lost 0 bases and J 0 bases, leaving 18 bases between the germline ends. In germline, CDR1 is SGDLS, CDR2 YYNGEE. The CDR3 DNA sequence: TGTGCCAGCAGCGTAGCTACCCGTGAGGTTCCCGCGAACACCGGGGAGCTGTTTTTT. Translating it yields CASSVATREVPANTGELFF.

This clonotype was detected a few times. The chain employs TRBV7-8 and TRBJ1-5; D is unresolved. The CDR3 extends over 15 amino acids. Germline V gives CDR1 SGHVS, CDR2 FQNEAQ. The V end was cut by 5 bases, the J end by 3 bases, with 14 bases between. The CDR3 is CASSKMIGLNQPQHF. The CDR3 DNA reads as TGTGCCAGCAGCAAGATGATAGGTCTCAATCAGCCCCAGCATTTT.

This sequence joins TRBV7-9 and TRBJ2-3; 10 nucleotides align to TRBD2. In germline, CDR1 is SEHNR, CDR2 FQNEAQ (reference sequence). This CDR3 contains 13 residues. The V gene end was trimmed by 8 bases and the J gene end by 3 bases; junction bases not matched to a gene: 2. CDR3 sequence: CASLAGGTDTQYF. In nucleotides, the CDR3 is TGTGCCAGCTTAGCGGGAGGAACAGATACGCAGTATTTT.

The CDR3 nucleotides read TGTGCCAGCAGTTATTCGGTGGCCTACAATGAGCAGTTCTTC. Residues: CASSYSVAYNEQFF. The chain employs TRBV6-5 and TRBJ2-1; D uncertain. The germline gives CDR1 MNHEY, CDR2 SVGAGI. The CDR3 runs to 14 residues. V lost 3 bases and J lost 2, with 8 bases in between.

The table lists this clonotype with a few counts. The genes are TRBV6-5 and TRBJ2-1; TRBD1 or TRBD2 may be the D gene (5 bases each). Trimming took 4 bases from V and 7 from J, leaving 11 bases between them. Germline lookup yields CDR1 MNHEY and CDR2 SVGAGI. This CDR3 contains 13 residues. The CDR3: CASSSYGTNEQFF. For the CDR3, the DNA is TGTGCCAGCAGTTCTTATGGGACGAATGAGCAGTTCTTC.

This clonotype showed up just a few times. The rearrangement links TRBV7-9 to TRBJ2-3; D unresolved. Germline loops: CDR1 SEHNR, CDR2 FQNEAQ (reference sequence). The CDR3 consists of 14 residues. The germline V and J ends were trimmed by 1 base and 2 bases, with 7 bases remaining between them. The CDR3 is CASSLETSTDTQYF. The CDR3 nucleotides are TGTGCCAGCAGCTTAGAGACTTCCACAGATACGCAGTATTTT.

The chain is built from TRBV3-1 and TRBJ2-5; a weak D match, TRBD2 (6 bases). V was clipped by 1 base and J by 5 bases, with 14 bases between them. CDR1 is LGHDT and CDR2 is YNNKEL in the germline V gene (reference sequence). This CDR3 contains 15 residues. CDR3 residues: CASSQVLGGGETQYF. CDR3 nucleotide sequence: TGTGCCAGCAGCCAAGTCCTGGGAGGAGGGGAGACCCAGTACTTC.

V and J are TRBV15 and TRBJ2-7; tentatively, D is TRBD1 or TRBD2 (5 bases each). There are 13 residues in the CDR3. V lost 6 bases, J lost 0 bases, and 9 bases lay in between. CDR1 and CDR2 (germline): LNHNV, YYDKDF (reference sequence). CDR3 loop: CATRAGSSYEQYF. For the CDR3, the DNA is TGTGCCACCAGGGCAGGGAGCTCCTACGAGCAGTACTTC.

In nucleotides, the CDR3 is TGTGCCAGCAGCCTCGGACAGGGATGGACTGAAGCTTTCTTT. The encoded protein is CASSLGQGWTEAFF. The chain has TRBV7-9 and TRBJ1-1; 8 nucleotides line up with TRBD1. The CDR3 loop spans 14 amino acids. The V and J ends lost 5 bases and 5 bases, in that order; junction bases with no gene match: 7. The germline V gene has CDR1 SEHNR and CDR2 FQNEAQ (reference sequence).

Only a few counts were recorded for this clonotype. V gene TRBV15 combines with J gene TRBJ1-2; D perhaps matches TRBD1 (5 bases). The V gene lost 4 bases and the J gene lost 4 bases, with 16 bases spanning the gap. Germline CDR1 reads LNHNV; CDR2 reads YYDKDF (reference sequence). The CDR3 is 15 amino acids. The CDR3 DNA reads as TGTGCCACCAGCAAGGCAGGGCGAGGAGTCTATGGCTACACCTTC. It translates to CATSKAGRGVYGYTF.

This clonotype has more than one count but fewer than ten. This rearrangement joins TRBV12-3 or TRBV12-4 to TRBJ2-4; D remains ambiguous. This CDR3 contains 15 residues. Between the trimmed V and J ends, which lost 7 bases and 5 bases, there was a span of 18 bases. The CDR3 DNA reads TGTGCCAGCACATCCTCCCGGGCCTGGGAAAACATTCAGTACTTC. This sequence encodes CASTSSRAWENIQYF.

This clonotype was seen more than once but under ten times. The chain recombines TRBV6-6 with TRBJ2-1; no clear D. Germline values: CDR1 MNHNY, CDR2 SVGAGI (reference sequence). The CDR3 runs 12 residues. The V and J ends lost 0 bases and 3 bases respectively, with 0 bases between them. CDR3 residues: CASSYSYNEQFF. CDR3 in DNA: TGTGCCAGCAGTTACTCCTACAATGAGCAGTTCTTC.

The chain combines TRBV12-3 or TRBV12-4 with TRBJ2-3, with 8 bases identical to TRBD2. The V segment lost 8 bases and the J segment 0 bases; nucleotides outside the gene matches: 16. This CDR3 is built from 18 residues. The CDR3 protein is CASSPSSGGGWSTDTQYF. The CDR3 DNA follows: TGTGCCAGCTCCCCTTCTTCCGGCGGGGGGTGGAGCACAGATACGCAGTATTTT.

CDR3 loop: CASILSGSRELFF. The CDR3 nucleotides read TGTGCCAGCATCCTTAGCGGGAGTAGGGAGCTGTTTTTT. This chain links TRBV12-3 or TRBV12-4 with TRBJ2-2; 9 nucleotides line up with TRBD2. Trimming cost V 7 bases and J 9 bases; bases outside gene matches: 6. This CDR3 is 13 amino acids long.

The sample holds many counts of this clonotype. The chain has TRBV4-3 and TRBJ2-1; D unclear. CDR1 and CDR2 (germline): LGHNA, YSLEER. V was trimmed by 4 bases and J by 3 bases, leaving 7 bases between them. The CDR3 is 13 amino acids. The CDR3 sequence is CASSLYSYNEQFF. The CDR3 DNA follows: TGCGCCAGCAGCCTATACAGCTACAATGAGCAGTTCTTC.

As DNA, the CDR3 is TGTGCCAGCAGCCAGTCAGGAGCCATCTACAATGAGCAGTTCTTC. Encoded protein: CASSQSGAIYNEQFF. The V and J genes are TRBV14 and TRBJ2-1; D not resolved. CDR1 is SGHDN, CDR2 FVKESK, per germline. CDR3 size: 15 residues. The ends were cut back, 3 bases at V and 3 bases at J, with 12 bases in the middle.

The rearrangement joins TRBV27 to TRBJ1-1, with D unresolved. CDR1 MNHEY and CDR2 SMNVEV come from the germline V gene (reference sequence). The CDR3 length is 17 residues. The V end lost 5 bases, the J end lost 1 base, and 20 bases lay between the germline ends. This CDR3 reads CASSLQALTRRNTEAFF. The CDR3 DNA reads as TGTGCCAGCAGTCTCCAGGCCCTCACTCGCAGGAACACTGAAGCTTTCTTT.